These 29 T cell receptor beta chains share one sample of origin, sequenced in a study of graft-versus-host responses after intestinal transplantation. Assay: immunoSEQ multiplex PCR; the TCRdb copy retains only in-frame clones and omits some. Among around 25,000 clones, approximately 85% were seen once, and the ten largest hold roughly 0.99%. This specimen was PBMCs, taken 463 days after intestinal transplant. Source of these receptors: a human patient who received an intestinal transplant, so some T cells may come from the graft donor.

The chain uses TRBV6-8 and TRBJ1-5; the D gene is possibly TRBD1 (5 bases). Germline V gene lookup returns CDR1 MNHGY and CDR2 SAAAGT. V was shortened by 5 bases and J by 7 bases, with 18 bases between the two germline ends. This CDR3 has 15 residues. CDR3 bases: TGTGCCAGCAGTGAACAATCGGGGACGGGCCAGCCCCAGCATTTT. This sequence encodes CASSEQSGTGQPQHF.

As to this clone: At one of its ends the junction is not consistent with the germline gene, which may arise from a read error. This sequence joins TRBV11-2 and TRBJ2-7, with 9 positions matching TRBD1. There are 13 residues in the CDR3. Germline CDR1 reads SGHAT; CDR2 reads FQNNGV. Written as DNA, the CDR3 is TGTGCCAGCAGCTTAGGGACCCGGGACAGGGAGGGATTC. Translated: CASSLGTRDREGF.

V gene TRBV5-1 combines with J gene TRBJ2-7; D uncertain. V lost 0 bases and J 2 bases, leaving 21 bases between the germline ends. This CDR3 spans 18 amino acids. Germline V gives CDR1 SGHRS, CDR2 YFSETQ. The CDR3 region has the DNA TGCGCCAGCAGCTTGGTTCTATTTGGCGTCACCGAGACCTACGAGCAGTACTTC. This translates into CASSLVLFGVTETYEQYF.

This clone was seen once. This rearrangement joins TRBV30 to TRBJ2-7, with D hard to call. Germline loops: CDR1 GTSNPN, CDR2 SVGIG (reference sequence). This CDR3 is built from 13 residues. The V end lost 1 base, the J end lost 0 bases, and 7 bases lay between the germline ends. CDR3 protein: CAWSGPVSYEQYF. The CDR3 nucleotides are TGTGCCTGGAGTGGACCAGTCTCCTACGAGCAGTACTTC.

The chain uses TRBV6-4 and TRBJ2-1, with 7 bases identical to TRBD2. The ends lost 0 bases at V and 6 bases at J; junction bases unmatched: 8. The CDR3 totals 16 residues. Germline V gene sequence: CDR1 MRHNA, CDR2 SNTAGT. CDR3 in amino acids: CASSDSLAGESNEQFF. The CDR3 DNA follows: TGTGCCAGCAGTGACTCATTGGCGGGAGAAAGCAATGAGCAGTTCTTC.

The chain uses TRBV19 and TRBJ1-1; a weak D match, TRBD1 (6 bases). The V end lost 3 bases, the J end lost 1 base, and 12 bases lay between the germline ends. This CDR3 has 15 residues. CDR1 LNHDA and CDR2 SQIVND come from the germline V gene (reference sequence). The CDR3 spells CASSISSGANTEAFF. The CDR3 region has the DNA TGTGCCAGTAGTATTTCATCAGGGGCGAACACTGAAGCTTTCTTT.

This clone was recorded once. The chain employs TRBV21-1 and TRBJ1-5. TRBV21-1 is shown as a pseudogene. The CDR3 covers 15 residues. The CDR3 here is CASNSGPRGYQPQHF. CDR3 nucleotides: TGTGCCAGCAACTCAGGGCCACGGGGTTATCAGCCCCAGCATTTT.

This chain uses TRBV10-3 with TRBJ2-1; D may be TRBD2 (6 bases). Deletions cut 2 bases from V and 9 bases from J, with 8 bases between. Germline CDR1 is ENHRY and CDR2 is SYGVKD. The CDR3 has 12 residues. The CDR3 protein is CAISEGTSEQFF. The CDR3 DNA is TGTGCCATCAGTGAGGGGACTTCTGAGCAGTTCTTC.

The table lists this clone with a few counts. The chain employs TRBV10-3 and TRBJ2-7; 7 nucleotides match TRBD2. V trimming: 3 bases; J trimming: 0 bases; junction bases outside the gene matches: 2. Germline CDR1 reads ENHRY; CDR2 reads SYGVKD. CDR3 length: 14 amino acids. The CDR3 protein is CAISEREASYEQYF. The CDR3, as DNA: TGTGCCATCAGTGAACGGGAGGCCTCCTACGAGCAGTACTTC.

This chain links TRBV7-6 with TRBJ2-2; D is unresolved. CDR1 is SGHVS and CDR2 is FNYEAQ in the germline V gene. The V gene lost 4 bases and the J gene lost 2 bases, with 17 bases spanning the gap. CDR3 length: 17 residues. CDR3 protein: CASSSGPIVPNTGELFF. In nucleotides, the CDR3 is TGTGCCAGCAGCTCTGGACCGATAGTACCAAACACCGGGGAGCTGTTTTTT. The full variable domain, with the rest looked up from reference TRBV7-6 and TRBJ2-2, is GAGVSQSPRYKVTKRGQDVALRCDPISGHVSLYWYRQALGQGPEFLTYFNYEAQQDKSGLPNDRFSAERPEGSISTLTIQRTEQRDSAMYRCASSSGPIVPNTGELFFGEGSRLTVL.

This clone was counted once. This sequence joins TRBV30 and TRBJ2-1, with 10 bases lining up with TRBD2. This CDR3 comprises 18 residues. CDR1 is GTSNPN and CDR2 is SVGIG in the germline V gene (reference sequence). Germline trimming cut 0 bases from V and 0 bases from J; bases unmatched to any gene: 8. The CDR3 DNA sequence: TGTGCCTGGAGTGTACGTAAACTAGCGGGAAGCTCCTACAATGAGCAGTTCTTC. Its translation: CAWSVRKLAGSSYNEQFF.

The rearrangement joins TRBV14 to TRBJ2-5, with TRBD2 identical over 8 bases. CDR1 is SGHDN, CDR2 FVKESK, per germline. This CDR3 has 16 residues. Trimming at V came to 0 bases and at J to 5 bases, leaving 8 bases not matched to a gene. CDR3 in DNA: TGTGCCAGCAGCCAAGATCAGAGCGGGAGAAGGGAGACCCAGTACTTC. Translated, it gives CASSQDQSGRRETQYF. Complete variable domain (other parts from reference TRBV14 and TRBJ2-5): EAGVTQFPSHSVIEKGQTVTLRCDPISGHDNLYWYRRVMGKEIKFLLHFVKESKQDESGMPNNRFLAERTGGTYSTLKVQPAELEDSGVYFCASSQDQSGRRETQYFGPGTRLLVL.

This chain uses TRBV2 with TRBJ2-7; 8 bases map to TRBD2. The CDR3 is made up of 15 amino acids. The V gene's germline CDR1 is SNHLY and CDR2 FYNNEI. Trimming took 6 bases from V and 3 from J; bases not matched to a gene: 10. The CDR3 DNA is TGTGCCAGCAGGCAAGCGTCTAGCGGGCTCTACGAGCAGTACTTC. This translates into CASRQASSGLYEQYF. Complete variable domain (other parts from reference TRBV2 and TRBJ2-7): EPEVTQTPSHQVTQMGQEVILRCVPISNHLYFYWYRQILGQKVEFLVSFYNNEISEKSEIFDDQFSVERPDGSNFTLKIRSTKLEDSAMYFCASRQASSGLYEQYFGPGTRLTVT.

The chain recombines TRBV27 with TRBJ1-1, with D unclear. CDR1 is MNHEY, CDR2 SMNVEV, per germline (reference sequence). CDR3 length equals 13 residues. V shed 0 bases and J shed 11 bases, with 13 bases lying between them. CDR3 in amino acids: CASSLSVTAEAFF. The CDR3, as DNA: TGTGCCAGCAGTTTATCGGTCACCGCGGAGGCTTTCTTT.

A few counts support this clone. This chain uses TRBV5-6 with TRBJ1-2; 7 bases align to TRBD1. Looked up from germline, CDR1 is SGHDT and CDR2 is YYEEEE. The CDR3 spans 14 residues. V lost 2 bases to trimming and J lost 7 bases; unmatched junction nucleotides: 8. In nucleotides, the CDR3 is TGTGCCAGCAGCTTTGCCGACAGGGTGGTTGGCTACACCTTC. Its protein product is CASSFADRVVGYTF.

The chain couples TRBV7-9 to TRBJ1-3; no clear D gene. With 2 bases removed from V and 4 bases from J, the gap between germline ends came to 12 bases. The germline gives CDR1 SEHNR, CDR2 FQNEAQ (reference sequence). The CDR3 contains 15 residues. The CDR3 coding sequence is TGTGCCAGCAGCTTACAACCGGGCGGCGGAAACACCATATATTTT. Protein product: CASSLQPGGGNTIYF.

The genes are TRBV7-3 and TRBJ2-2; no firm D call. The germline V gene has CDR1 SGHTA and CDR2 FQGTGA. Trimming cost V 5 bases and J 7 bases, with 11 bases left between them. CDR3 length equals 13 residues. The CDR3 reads CASSRTVVGELFF. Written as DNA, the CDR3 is TGTGCCAGCAGCAGGACGGTGGTCGGGGAGCTGTTTTTT.

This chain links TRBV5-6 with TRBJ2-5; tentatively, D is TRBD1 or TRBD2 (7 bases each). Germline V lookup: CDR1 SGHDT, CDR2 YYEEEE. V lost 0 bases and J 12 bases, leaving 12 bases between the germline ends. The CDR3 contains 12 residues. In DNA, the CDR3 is TGTGCCAGCAGCTTGGCCAGGGGGAGGGAGTACTTC. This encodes CASSLARGREYF. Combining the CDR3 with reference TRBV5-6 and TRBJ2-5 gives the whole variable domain DAGVTQSPTHLIKTRGQQVTLRCSPKSGHDTVSWYQQALGQGPQFIFQYYEEEERQRGNFPDRFSGHQFPNYSSELNVNALLLGDSALYLCASSLARGREYFGPGTRLLVL.

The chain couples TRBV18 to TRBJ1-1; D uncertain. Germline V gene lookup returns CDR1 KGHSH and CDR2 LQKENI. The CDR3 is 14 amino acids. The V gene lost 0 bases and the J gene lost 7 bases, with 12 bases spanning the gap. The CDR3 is CASSPPDGGLEAFF. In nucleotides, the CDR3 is TGTGCCAGCTCACCACCGGACGGAGGACTTGAAGCTTTCTTT. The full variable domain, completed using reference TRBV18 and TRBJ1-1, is NAGVMQNPRHLVRRRGQEARLRCSPMKGHSHVYWYRQLPEEGLKFMVYLQKENIIDESGMPKERFSAEFPKEGPSILRIQQVVRGDSAAYFCASSPPDGGLEAFFGQGTRLTVV.

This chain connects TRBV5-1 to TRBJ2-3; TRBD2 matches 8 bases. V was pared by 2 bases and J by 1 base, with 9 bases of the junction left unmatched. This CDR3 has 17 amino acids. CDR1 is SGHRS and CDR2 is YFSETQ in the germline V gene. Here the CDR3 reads CASSFAKGSGGTDTQYF. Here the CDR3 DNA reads TGCGCCAGCAGCTTCGCAAAGGGTAGCGGGGGCACAGATACGCAGTATTTT.

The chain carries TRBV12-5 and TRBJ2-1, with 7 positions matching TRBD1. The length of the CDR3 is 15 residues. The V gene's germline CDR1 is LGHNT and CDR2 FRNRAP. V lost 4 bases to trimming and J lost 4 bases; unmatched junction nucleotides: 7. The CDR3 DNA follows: TGTGCTAGTGGTTCCGACAGGGCCCGATACAATGAGCAGTTCTTC. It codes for CASGSDRARYNEQFF.

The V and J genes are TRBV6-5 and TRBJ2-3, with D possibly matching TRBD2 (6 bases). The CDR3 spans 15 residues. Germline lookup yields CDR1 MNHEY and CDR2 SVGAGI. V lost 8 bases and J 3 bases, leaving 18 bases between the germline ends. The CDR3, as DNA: TGTGCCAGCGGGCGGTCGGAGGGAGTGACAGATACGCAGTATTTT. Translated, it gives CASGRSEGVTDTQYF.

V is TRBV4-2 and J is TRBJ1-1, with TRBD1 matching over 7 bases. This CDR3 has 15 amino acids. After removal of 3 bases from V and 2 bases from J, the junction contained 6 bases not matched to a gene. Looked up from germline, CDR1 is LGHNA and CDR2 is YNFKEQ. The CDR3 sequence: CASSHGTAINTEAFF. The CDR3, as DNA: TGTGCCAGCAGCCATGGGACAGCCATAAACACTGAAGCTTTCTTT.

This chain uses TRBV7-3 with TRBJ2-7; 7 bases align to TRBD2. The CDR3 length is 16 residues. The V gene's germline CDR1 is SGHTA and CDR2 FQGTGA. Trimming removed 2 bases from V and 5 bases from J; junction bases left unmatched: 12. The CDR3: CASSLQGGGSIDEQYF. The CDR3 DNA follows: TGTGCCAGCAGCTTACAGGGTGGCGGGAGTATCGACGAGCAGTACTTC.

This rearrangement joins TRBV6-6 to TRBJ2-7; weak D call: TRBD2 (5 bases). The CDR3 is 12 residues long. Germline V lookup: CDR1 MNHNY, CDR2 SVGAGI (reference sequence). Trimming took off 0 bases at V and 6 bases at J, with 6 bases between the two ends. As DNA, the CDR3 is TGTGCCAGCAGTTACTCGAGGGCCGAGCAGTACTTC. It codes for CASSYSRAEQYF.

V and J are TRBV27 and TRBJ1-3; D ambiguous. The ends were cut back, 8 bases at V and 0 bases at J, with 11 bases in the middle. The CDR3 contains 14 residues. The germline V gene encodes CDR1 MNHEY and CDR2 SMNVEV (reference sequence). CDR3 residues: CASAQISSGNTIYF. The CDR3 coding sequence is TGTGCCAGCGCGCAAATCTCCTCTGGAAACACCATATATTTT.

CDR3 sequence (DNA): TGTGCCAGCAGTACCGGGGACAGGGGACACGAAAAACTGTTTTTT. It is translated as CASSTGDRGHEKLFF. The genes are TRBV6-5 and TRBJ1-4, with 10 bases aligning to TRBD1. Germline trimming cut 5 bases from V and 8 bases from J; bases unmatched to any gene: 8. This CDR3 spans 15 amino acids. Germline-derived CDR1 and CDR2 are MNHEY and SVGAGI.

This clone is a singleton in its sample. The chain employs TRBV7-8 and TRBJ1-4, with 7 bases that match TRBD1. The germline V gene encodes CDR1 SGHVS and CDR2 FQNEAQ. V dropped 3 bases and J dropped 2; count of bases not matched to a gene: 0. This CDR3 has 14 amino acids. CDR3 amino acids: CASSLTGTNEKLFF. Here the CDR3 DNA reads TGTGCCAGCAGCTTGACAGGGACTAATGAAAAACTGTTTTTT.

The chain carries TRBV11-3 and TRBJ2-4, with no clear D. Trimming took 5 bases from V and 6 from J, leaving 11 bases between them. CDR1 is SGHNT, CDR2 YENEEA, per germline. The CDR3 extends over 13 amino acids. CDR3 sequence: CASSTTDGNIQYF. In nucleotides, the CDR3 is TGTGCCAGCAGCACAACGGACGGAAACATTCAGTACTTC.